One sample yielded the 29 T cell receptor beta chains listed below, sequenced in a study of OX40 agonist ivuxolimab in advanced cancers. The data were produced by immunoSEQ multiplex PCR, yet TCRdb's version contains in-frame clones alone and is incomplete. Of roughly 80,000 clones in the sample, 90% to 95% are singletons; the top ten hold 0.69%. The material sequenced was CD4+ or CD8+ T cells sorted from blood, taken in a trial of the OX40 agonist ivuxolimab. The receptors were sampled from an adult with an advanced solid tumor such as melanoma, head and neck, liver or kidney cancer.

This clone was seen just once. This CDR3 is CASSSRITDTQYF. The CDR3, as DNA: TGTGCCAGCAGCTCCAGGATCACAGATACGCAGTATTTT. V usage is TRBV2 and J usage is TRBJ2-3; D not certain. The V end lost 6 bases, the J end lost 2 bases, and 9 bases lay between the germline ends. This CDR3 is 13 amino acids long. Germline V gene data show CDR1 as SNHLY and CDR2 as FYNNEI.

The chain uses TRBV5-4 and TRBJ1-3, with D uncertain. V lost 4 bases and J 0 bases, leaving 11 bases between the germline ends. Germline V CDR1 and CDR2: SGHNT, YYREEE (reference sequence). CDR3 length: 15 residues. The CDR3 is CASSPDKFSGNTIYF. In nucleotides, the CDR3 is TGTGCCAGCAGCCCCGACAAATTCTCTGGAAACACCATATATTTT.

This rearrangement joins TRBV18 to TRBJ1-1, with D unclear. Per the germline V gene, CDR1 is KGHSH and CDR2 is LQKENI. The CDR3 extends over 12 amino acids. Deletions cut 3 bases from V and 4 bases from J, with 6 bases between. The CDR3 DNA reads TGTGCCAGCTCACCTGGTCCCACTGAAGCTTTCTTT. Its protein product is CASSPGPTEAFF. Based on the CDR3 plus reference TRBV18 and TRBJ1-1, the full variable domain is NAGVMQNPRHLVRRRGQEARLRCSPMKGHSHVYWYRQLPEEGLKFMVYLQKENIIDESGMPKERFSAEFPKEGPSILRIQQVVRGDSAAYFCASSPGPTEAFFGQGTRLTVV.

The rearrangement uses TRBV7-6 and TRBJ2-1, with TRBD2 identical over 11 bases. Germline V gene data show CDR1 as SGHVS and CDR2 as FNYEAQ. With V trimmed by 3 bases and J by 6 bases, 4 bases remained unmatched. CDR3 size: 15 residues. The CDR3 spells CASSFLAGGTNEQFF. As DNA, the CDR3 is TGTGCCAGCAGCTTTCTAGCGGGAGGTACCAATGAGCAGTTCTTC.

The chain joins TRBV9 to TRBJ1-2; 8 bases align to TRBD1. The CDR3 covers 15 residues. J gave up 2 bases and V 4 bases, and 7 bases lay outside the gene matches. Germline V gives CDR1 SGDLS, CDR2 YYNGEE. Written as DNA, the CDR3 is TGTGCCAGCAGCCCTCGAGACAGGGGAAACTATGGCTACACCTTC. It yields the protein CASSPRDRGNYGYTF.

The chain is built from TRBV7-2 and TRBJ1-1; tentative D call: TRBD1 (5 bases). The CDR3 is 15 residues long. V lost 1 base, J lost 7 bases, and 16 bases lay in between. Germline lookup yields CDR1 SGHTA and CDR2 FQGNSA. The CDR3 is CASSLELGAAGEAFF. The CDR3 bases are TGTGCCAGCAGCTTAGAACTTGGGGCCGCCGGTGAAGCTTTCTTT.

The rearrangement links TRBV9 to TRBJ2-1; D unresolved. Per germline, CDR1 SGDLS and CDR2 YYNGEE. The CDR3 is 16 amino acids. Between the trimmed V and J ends, which lost 1 base and 0 bases, there was a span of 11 bases. The CDR3 bases are TGTGCCAGCAGCGTAACTGGGGAAAGCTCCTACAATGAGCAGTTCTTC. Residues: CASSVTGESSYNEQFF.

Written as DNA, the CDR3 is TGTGCCAGCAGTTATCACCCAGGGGGAGTACAAGAGACCCAGTACTTC. It encodes CASSYHPGGVQETQYF. The gene calls are TRBV28 and TRBJ2-5, with TRBD1 matching over 7 bases. In germline, CDR1 is MDHEN, CDR2 SYDVKM. The trim removed 4 bases at V and 2 bases at J, leaving 10 bases unmatched. This CDR3 has 16 residues.

The rearrangement uses TRBV10-3 and TRBJ2-3; D not resolved. Germline CDR1 ENHRY, CDR2 SYGVKD. CDR3 size: 15 residues. V shed 0 bases and J shed 2 bases, with 9 bases lying between them. This chain's CDR3 is CAISESAQYTDTQYF. CDR3 in DNA: TGTGCCATCAGTGAGTCGGCACAGTACACAGATACGCAGTATTTT.

The V call is TRBV5-5, the J call TRBJ2-3; 11 nucleotides agree with TRBD2. Germline V gene sequence: CDR1 SGHKS, CDR2 YYEKEE (reference sequence). The CDR3 has 17 amino acids. V was pared by 2 bases and J by 3 bases, with 8 bases of the junction left unmatched. The CDR3 DNA is TGTGCCAGCAGCTTCACGATAGCGGGAGGGAGTACAGATACGCAGTATTTT. Amino acid sequence: CASSFTIAGGSTDTQYF.

The J gene is TRBJ2-7, the V gene TRBV4-1; tentative D call: TRBD2 (6 bases). V was cut by 2 bases and J by 2 bases, with 16 bases left in between. CDR3 size: 16 residues. Germline lookup yields CDR1 MGHRA and CDR2 YSYEKL. The DNA for the CDR3 is TGCGCCAGCAGCCAACAAAAGGGACTCATGACCTACGAGCAGTACTTC. Amino acids: CASSQQKGLMTYEQYF.

The CDR3 here is CASSQMPRRGTQYF. In nucleotides, the CDR3 is TGCGCCAGCAGTCAAATGCCACGCCGGGGGACCCAGTACTTC. The chain recombines TRBV23-1 with TRBJ2-5; weak D call: TRBD2 (5 bases). TRBV23-1 is an open reading frame, and its role is uncertain. This CDR3 region has 14 residues. With 2 bases removed from V and 7 bases from J, the gap between germline ends came to 14 bases.

This rearrangement joins TRBV12-2 to TRBJ2-2; TRBD2, the D gene given by the table, was not confirmed from the DNA. TRBV12-2 is a documented pseudogene. The CDR3 covers 20 residues. The CDR3 spells CASRLPGWEGPRTHTGELFF. Written as DNA, the CDR3 is TGTGCAAGTCGCTTACCGGGCTGGGAGGGCCCCCGAACCCACACCGGGGAGCTGTTTTTT.

This rearrangement joins TRBV6-5 to TRBJ2-7; 12 nucleotides align to TRBD2. Trimming took 7 bases from V and 7 from J; bases not matched to a gene: 5. Germline values: CDR1 MNHEY, CDR2 SVGAGI. This CDR3 spans 13 amino acids. The CDR3, as DNA: TGTGCCAGCAAACTTGGACTAGCGGGGGAGCAGTACTTC. Translating gives CASKLGLAGEQYF.

The chain joins TRBV5-1 to TRBJ2-2; possible D gene TRBD1, 7 bases. CDR1 is SGHRS, CDR2 YFSETQ, per germline. The CDR3 is 15 residues long. V dropped 4 bases and J dropped 2 bases, with 12 bases sitting between them. The CDR3 nucleotides are TGCGCCAGCAGCGTCGGAGGGGGCAACACCGGGGAGCTGTTTTTT. It is translated as CASSVGGGNTGELFF. Full variable domain (rest looked up from reference TRBV5-1 and TRBJ2-2): KAGVTQTPRYLIKTRGQQVTLSCSPISGHRSVSWYQQTPGQGLQFLFEYFSETQRNKGNFPGRFSGRQFSNSRSEMNVSTLELGDSALYLCASSVGGGNTGELFFGEGSRLTVL.

The chain recombines TRBV4-1 with TRBJ2-5, with TRBD1 matching 12 bases. V was clipped by 3 bases and J by 1 base; unmatched bases: 9. The CDR3 runs to 18 residues. Germline CDR1 MGHRA, CDR2 YSYEKL. The CDR3 DNA sequence: TGCGCCAGCAGCCACCACGGCGAGGGACAGGGGGCCCAAGAGACCCAGTACTTC. It translates to CASSHHGEGQGAQETQYF.

The V call is TRBV23-1, the J call TRBJ2-5, with TRBD2 matching over 11 bases. TRBV23-1 belongs to the ORF category, with a function that is uncertain. This CDR3 comprises 17 residues. V trimming: 5 bases; J trimming: 2 bases; junction bases outside the gene matches: 10. The CDR3 reads CASSKELAGGSQETQYF. CDR3 in DNA: TGCGCCAGCAGTAAGGAGCTAGCGGGAGGAAGTCAAGAGACCCAGTACTTC.

The chain couples TRBV5-1 to TRBJ1-1; no firm D call. The V and J ends lost 2 bases and 1 base respectively, with 9 bases between them. The CDR3 covers 14 residues. CDR1 and CDR2 (germline): SGHRS, YFSETQ. In nucleotides, the CDR3 is TGCGCCAGCAGCTTCTCCAGAGGGAACACTGAAGCTTTCTTT. Its translation: CASSFSRGNTEAFF. The full variable domain, in which reference TRBV5-1 and TRBJ1-1 provide the parts outside the CDR3, is KAGVTQTPRYLIKTRGQQVTLSCSPISGHRSVSWYQQTPGQGLQFLFEYFSETQRNKGNFPGRFSGRQFSNSRSEMNVSTLELGDSALYLCASSFSRGNTEAFFGQGTRLTVV.

The chain uses TRBV28 and TRBJ1-4, with D unresolved. The CDR3 spans 14 residues. Deletions cut 2 bases from V and 0 bases from J, with 4 bases between. Germline V gene sequence: CDR1 MDHEN, CDR2 SYDVKM. DNA of the CDR3: TGTGCCAGCAGTTTACCCTCAACTAATGAAAAACTGTTTTTT. Translated, it gives CASSLPSTNEKLFF.

This clone was detected once. The CDR3 is CASSVSPTNEKLFF. CDR3 sequence (DNA): TGTGCCAGCAGTGTTTCCCCAACTAATGAAAAACTGTTTTTT. V is TRBV6-1 and J is TRBJ1-4; no firm D call. Trimming took 4 bases from V and 0 from J, leaving 6 bases between them. From germline, CDR1 is MNHNS and CDR2 SASEGT. The CDR3 totals 14 residues.

The DNA for the CDR3 is TGTGCCAGCAGTACCGGGACAACCGTTATGGGGGAGCTGTTTTTT. Translated, it gives CASSTGTTVMGELFF. The J gene is TRBJ2-2, the V gene TRBV7-2; possibly TRBD1 for D (6 bases). This CDR3 contains 15 residues. Between the trimmed V and J ends, which lost 6 bases and 8 bases, there was a span of 19 bases. Germline values: CDR1 SGHTA, CDR2 FQGNSA.

This clone came up a few times. The V call is TRBV27, the J call TRBJ2-2; D tentatively fits TRBD1 or TRBD2 (5 bases each). Per the germline V gene, CDR1 is MNHEY and CDR2 is SMNVEV (reference sequence). V shed 8 bases and J shed 6 bases, with 25 bases lying between them. The CDR3 length is 17 residues. The CDR3 nucleotides are TGTGCCAGCGGGGCACGGTCCTTAGCGAACCTTCCCGGGGAGCTGTTTTTT. It specifies CASGARSLANLPGELFF.

The rearrangement joins TRBV5-1 to TRBJ2-5, with TRBD2 identical over 10 bases. The length of the CDR3 is 16 residues. The germline gives CDR1 SGHRS, CDR2 YFSETQ. J was trimmed by 0 bases and V by 4 bases; bases with no gene match: 6. The CDR3 protein is CASSHGTSANQETQYF. CDR3 DNA sequence: TGCGCCAGCAGCCACGGGACTAGCGCGAACCAAGAGACCCAGTACTTC.

The gene calls are TRBV9 and TRBJ2-2; the match to TRBD2 covers 9 bases. There are 13 residues in the CDR3. Looked up from germline, CDR1 is SGDLS and CDR2 is YYNGEE. Trimming took 4 bases from V and 6 from J; bases not matched to a gene: 1. The DNA for the CDR3 is TGTGCCAGCAGCCCTAGCGGGGCCGGGGAGCTGTTTTTT. The encoded protein is CASSPSGAGELFF.

The chain combines TRBV28 with TRBJ1-2, with D hard to call. Germline-derived CDR1 and CDR2 are MDHEN and SYDVKM. The V end lost 2 bases, the J end lost 0 bases, and 4 bases lay between the germline ends. CDR3 length: 13 residues. The CDR3 reads CASSLRPNYGYTF. The CDR3 DNA is TGTGCCAGCAGTTTACGGCCTAACTATGGCTACACCTTC.

The CDR3 loop is CASSYTYEQYF. The CDR3, as DNA: TGTGCCAGCAGCTATACCTACGAGCAGTACTTC. The chain is built from TRBV28 and TRBJ2-7; no reliable D call. Per germline, CDR1 MDHEN and CDR2 SYDVKM. V dropped 6 bases and J dropped 2 bases, with 5 bases sitting between them. The CDR3 runs 11 residues.

The CDR3 DNA is TGTGCCAGCAGCTTATTCGGGAGCTTCGGCGGGGAGCTGTTTTTT. Translation: CASSLFGSFGGELFF. The V call is TRBV7-9, the J call TRBJ2-2, with TRBD2 as a possible D gene (6 bases). Germline V CDR1 and CDR2: SEHNR, FQNEAQ (reference sequence). Deletions cut 2 bases from V and 7 bases from J, with 14 bases between. The CDR3 length is 15 residues.

The chain combines TRBV6-1 with TRBJ2-6, with a weak D call TRBD2 (5 bases). This CDR3 is built from 15 residues. Germline V gene data show CDR1 as MNHNS and CDR2 as SASEGT. V was clipped by 8 bases and J by 2 bases, with 13 bases between them. CDR3 coding DNA: TGTGCCAGCGCCCGCGGGTTCACTGGGGCCAACGTCCTGACTTTC. It is translated as CASARGFTGANVLTF.

The chain joins TRBV9 to TRBJ1-3; TRBD1 might be the D (6 bases). Trimming removed 4 bases at V and 0 bases at J, with 14 bases between. Per germline, CDR1 SGDLS and CDR2 YYNGEE. The CDR3 spans 16 residues. CDR3 DNA sequence: TGTGCCAGCAGCATCGGACAGACGAGCTCTGGAAACACCATATATTTT. This translates into CASSIGQTSSGNTIYF.